This TCR beta chain was sequenced during a study of cytomegalovirus exposure and HLA in healthy donors. Study-level information: Both the 120 or so validation repertoires and the approximately 700 first-cohort repertoires used the same platform, as reported by a later analysis.

On this clone itself: The antigen is undetermined.

The V and J ends lost 3 bases and 5 bases, in that order; junction bases with no gene match: 6. Germline V lookup: CDR1 LNHNV, CDR2 YYDKDF (reference sequence). This CDR3 contains 15 residues. The table came from immunoSEQ multiplex PCR; TCRdb's copy has only in-frame clones and leaves some out. The sample consists of fewer than 200,000 clones, around 90% of them appearing once. Broader study findings: Most TCR sequences showed up rarely, but some public TCRs showed up in many donors. Among TCR beta chains, those listed as cytomegalovirus-associated numbered roughly 150.

The source of this sequence is a woman between 18 and 29 years old in good health and CMV-seropositive. This chain uses TRBV15 with TRBJ1-1; 10 bases line up with TRBD1. Sequencing was done on a sample of PBMCs. CDR3 amino acids: CATSSPGTGETEAFF. CDR3 bases: TGTGCCACCAGCAGTCCCGGGACAGGGGAGACTGAAGCTTTCTTT.